Sequencing of this T cell receptor beta chain was carried out in a study of cytomegalovirus exposure and HLA in healthy donors. Study at large: HLA-typed donors contributed about 85 million unique TCRs, which were held in an early data release.

V was pared by 6 bases and J by 1 base, with 6 bases of the junction left unmatched. Germline-derived CDR1 and CDR2 are SEHNR and FQNEAQ (reference sequence). This CDR3 comprises 16 residues. The primer mix had 60 Vbeta and 13 Jbeta primers. Here immunoSEQ multiplex PCR was the method, and the copy in TCRdb shows in-frame clones only, minus some. The profile shows about 180,000 clones, 70% to 90% of them singletons. This TCR was sampled from a young woman in good health and CMV-seronegative. Sequenced sample: PBMCs. The chain joins TRBV7-9 to TRBJ1-1; 12 nucleotides align to TRBD1. CDR3 bases: TGTGCCAGCAGGCCGGGACAGGGGGCGAGGAACACTGAAGCTTTCTTT. Protein product: CASRPGQGARNTEAFF. The variable domain in full, with the rest retrieved from reference TRBV7-9 and TRBJ1-1, is DTGVSQNPRHKITKRGQNVTFRCDPISEHNRLYWYRQTLGQGPEFLTYFQNEAQLEKSRLLSDRFSAERPKGSFSTLEIQRTEQGDSAMYLCASRPGQGARNTEAFFGQGTRLTVV.